This TCR beta chain comes out of a study of human T cells and chemical hapten exposure. The study, taken as a whole, reports: Compared to controls, expanded TCRs made significantly more large clusters of similar CDR3s.

This clonotype was seen a few times. Its antigen is undetermined. Specified time point: patch test 1, 2 weeks after DPC sensitization. Regarding treatment: therapeutic diphenylcyclopropenone sensitization with weekly scalp DPC. Someone pulled total RNA out of unfractionated whole blood. Using its own MiXCR run on the RACE reads, TCRdb lists one record per CDR3 protein. The sample lists 40,000 to 65,000 distinct CDR3 sequences; approximately 11% were seen once. The receptor was isolated from a woman aged 40-49 years with alopecia areata. Some clones in this sample may be carry-over from other donors' samples. The sequencing here drew on whole blood, taken in connection with sensitization to the hapten diphenylcyclopropenone (DPC).

The CDR3 nucleotides read TGTGCCAGCAGTTACACACGGGCCTTGGGGGGGACTGAAGCTTTCTTT. Encoded protein: CASSYTRALGGTEAFF. The chain has TRBV6-5 and TRBJ1-1; D perhaps matches TRBD1 (5 bases). Germline CDR1 MNHEY, CDR2 SVGAGI. Trimming cost V 2 bases and J 5 bases, with 18 bases left between them. The CDR3 extends over 16 amino acids.